The rows below give T cell receptor beta chains drawn from one sample of a study of spatial heterogeneity in lung cancer. TCRdb re-called the 5' RACE reads through MiXCR, storing one row per CDR3 protein. The sample lists tens of thousands of distinct CDR3 sequences, about an eighth occurring once. Sequencing used PBMCs, obtained at surgery. All receptors derive from a male donor with early-stage non-small cell lung cancer. CDR3s include the opening cysteine and the closing phenylalanine or tryptophan. A D gene is named only where the DNA matches it firmly. Only some rows state a clone size, as once, few, many or a class for expanded clones.

v_gene,abundance,j_gene,len,d_gene,CDR3nt,CDR3aa
TRBV11-2,-,TRBJ1-6,14,-,TGTGCCAGCAGTCGGGCCGGAATCAATTCACCCCTCCACTTT,CASSRAGINSPLHF
TRBV27,few,TRBJ2-7,13,-,TGTGCCAGCATCGGGCTAGGCTCCTACGAGCAGTACTTC,CASIGLGSYEQYF
TRBV12-3/TRBV12-4,-,TRBJ2-1,15,-,TGTGCCAGCTCTATTGGGGCACCGTCCTACAATGAGCAGTTCTTC,CASSIGAPSYNEQFF
TRBV7-2,-,TRBJ2-3,13,-,TGTGCCAGCAGCTTCCCCTTAGTAAAGACGCAGTATTTT,CASSFPLVKTQYF
TRBV3-1,-,TRBJ2-1,20,-,TGTGCCAGCAGCCAAGGCGGGGTTACCTCTAGGACTGCGGGATACAATGAGCAGTTCTTC,CASSQGGVTSRTAGYNEQFF
TRBV18,once,TRBJ2-1,13,-,TGTGCCAGCTCACTAGCAGACTACAGTGAGCAGTTCTTC,CASSLADYSEQFF
TRBV9,-,TRBJ1-3,14,-,TGTGCCAGCAGCGAGGGGTACTCTGGAAACACCATATATTTT,CASSEGYSGNTIYF
TRBV9,few,TRBJ2-5,13,TRBD1,TGTGCCAGCAGTCGGGGACAGCAAGAGACCCAGTACTTC,CASSRGQQETQYF
TRBV5-6,-,TRBJ1-2,14,TRBD1,TGTGCCAGCAGACGACAGGGAAGTAACTATGGCTACACCTTC,CASRRQGSNYGYTF
TRBV4-3,-,TRBJ1-6,15,-,TGCGCCAGCAGCCTTGGACATAAGGGTAATTCACCCCTCCACTTT,CASSLGHKGNSPLHF
TRBV7-9,-,TRBJ2-1,13,-,TGTGCCAGCAGACCATCTACGGGGAATGAGCAGTTCTTC,CASRPSTGNEQFF
TRBV5-1,many,TRBJ2-7,14,TRBD1,TGCGCCAGCAGCCCCGGGACAGGGGTCTACGAGCAGTACTTC,CASSPGTGVYEQYF
TRBV10-3,few,TRBJ1-1,14,-,TGTGCCACCCTGGCGGGGGGCAGGAACACTGAAGCTTTCTTT,CATLAGGRNTEAFF
TRBV3-1,many,TRBJ2-7,15,-,TGTGCCAGCAGCCAAGAAACAGCAACGCTGTACGAGCAGTACTTC,CASSQETATLYEQYF
TRBV9,many,TRBJ2-1,15,TRBD2,TGTGCCAGCAGCGTAGTACTAGCGGAGTACAATGAGCAGTTCTTC,CASSVVLAEYNEQFF
TRBV25-1,-,TRBJ2-5,16,-,TGTGCCAGCAGTGAAGGGATAGCCGCGACTCAAGAGACCCAGTACTTC,CASSEGIAATQETQYF
TRBV12-3/TRBV12-4,many,TRBJ2-7,13,-,TGTGCCAGCAGTTTGGGCACCCACTACGAGCAGTACTTC,CASSLGTHYEQYF
TRBV12-3/TRBV12-4,many,TRBJ1-5,12,-,TGTGCCAGCAGTCCCTCAGGTCAGCCCCAGCATTTT,CASSPSGQPQHF
TRBV4-3,-,TRBJ1-4,15,-,TGCGCCAGCAGCCAAGATCCTGGGGCGGATGAAAAACTGTTTTTT,CASSQDPGADEKLFF
TRBV12-3/TRBV12-4,-,TRBJ1-1,14,-,TGTGCCAGCAGTTTAGCAGGGTCGGGGACTGAAGCTTTCTTT,CASSLAGSGTEAFF
TRBV20-1,many,TRBJ2-3,15,-,TGCAGTGCTAGAGCCCCCGGGGTCCAGGCAGATACGCAGTATTTT,CSARAPGVQADTQYF
TRBV20-1,few,TRBJ1-4,13,-,TGCAGTGCTAGGGCAGGAACTAATGAAAAACTGTTTTTT,CSARAGTNEKLFF
TRBV24-1,few,TRBJ2-3,15,TRBD2,TGTGCCACCAGAGGACTAGCGGGAGGCACAGATACGCAGTATTTT,CATRGLAGGTDTQYF
TRBV20-1,-,TRBJ1-1,14,-,TGCAGTGCTAGAGATCGAAGGACCAACACTGAAGCTTTCTTT,CSARDRRTNTEAFF
TRBV6-6,few,TRBJ2-3,14,TRBD1,TGTGCCAGCAGTCTCGGACAGGGAATAGATACGCAGTATTTT,CASSLGQGIDTQYF
TRBV7-9,-,TRBJ1-2,14,-,TGTGCCAGCAGCTTAGTAGCCAGTGACTATGGCTACACCTTC,CASSLVASDYGYTF
TRBV5-5,-,TRBJ2-5,13,-,TGTGCCAGCAGCCCAGCGGCGCAAGAGACCCAGTACTTC,CASSPAAQETQYF
TRBV9,few,TRBJ1-1,15,-,TGTGCCAGCAGCGTAGTCAGGGGATTTACCACTGAAGCTTTCTTT,CASSVVRGFTTEAFF
TRBV10-3,many,TRBJ2-7,15,TRBD1,TGTGCCATCAGTGGCCCCGGACAGGGTGGGTACGAGCAGTACTTC,CAISGPGQGGYEQYF